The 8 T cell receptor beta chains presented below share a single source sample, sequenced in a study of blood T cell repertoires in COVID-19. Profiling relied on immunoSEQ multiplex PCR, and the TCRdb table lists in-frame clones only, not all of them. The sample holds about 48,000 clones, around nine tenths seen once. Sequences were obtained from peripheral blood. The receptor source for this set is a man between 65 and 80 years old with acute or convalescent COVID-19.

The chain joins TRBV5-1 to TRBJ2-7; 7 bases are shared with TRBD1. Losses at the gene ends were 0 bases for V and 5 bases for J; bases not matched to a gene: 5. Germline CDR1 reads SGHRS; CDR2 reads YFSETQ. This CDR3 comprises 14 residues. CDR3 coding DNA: TGCGCCAGCAGCTTGGAAGGGGGCTTCCACGAGCAGTACTTC. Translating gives CASSLEGGFHEQYF.

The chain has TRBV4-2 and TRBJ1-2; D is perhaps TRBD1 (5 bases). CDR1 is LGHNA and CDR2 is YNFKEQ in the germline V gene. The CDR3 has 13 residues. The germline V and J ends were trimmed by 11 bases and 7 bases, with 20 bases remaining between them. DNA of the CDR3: TGTGCCGCGGGGGTCAGGGATGTTGGTGGCTACACCTTC. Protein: CAAGVRDVGGYTF.

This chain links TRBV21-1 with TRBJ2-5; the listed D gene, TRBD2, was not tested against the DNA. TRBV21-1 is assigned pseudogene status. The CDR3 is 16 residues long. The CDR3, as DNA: TGTGCCAGCAGCAAAGGGGCGACTAGCTACGTTGAGACCCAGTACTTC. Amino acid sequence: CASSKGATSYVETQYF.

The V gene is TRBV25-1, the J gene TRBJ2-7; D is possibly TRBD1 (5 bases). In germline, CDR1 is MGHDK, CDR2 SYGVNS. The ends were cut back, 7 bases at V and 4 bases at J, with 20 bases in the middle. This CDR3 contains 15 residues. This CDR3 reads CASTPAGVPGYEQYF. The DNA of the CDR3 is TGTGCCAGCACCCCGGCAGGAGTACCAGGGTACGAGCAGTACTTC.

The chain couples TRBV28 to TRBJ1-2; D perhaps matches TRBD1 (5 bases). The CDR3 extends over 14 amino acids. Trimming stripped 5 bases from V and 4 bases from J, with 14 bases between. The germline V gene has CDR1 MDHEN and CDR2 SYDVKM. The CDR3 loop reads CASSATGTAYGYTF. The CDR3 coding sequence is TGTGCCAGCAGTGCCACCGGGACTGCCTATGGCTACACCTTC.

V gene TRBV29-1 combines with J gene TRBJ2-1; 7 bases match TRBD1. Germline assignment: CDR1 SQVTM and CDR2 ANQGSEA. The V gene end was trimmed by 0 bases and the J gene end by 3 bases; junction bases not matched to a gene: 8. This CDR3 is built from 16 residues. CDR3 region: CSVEDLGQGVYNEQFF. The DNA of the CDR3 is TGCAGCGTTGAAGATCTTGGGCAGGGGGTCTACAATGAGCAGTTCTTC.

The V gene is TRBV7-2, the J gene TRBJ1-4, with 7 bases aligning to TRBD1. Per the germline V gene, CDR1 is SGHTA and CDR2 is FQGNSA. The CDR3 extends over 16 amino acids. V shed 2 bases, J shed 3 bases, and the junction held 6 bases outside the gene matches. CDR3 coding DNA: TGTGCCAGCAGCTTAAGGCCACAGGGGTCTAATGAAAAACTGTTTTTT. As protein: CASSLRPQGSNEKLFF.

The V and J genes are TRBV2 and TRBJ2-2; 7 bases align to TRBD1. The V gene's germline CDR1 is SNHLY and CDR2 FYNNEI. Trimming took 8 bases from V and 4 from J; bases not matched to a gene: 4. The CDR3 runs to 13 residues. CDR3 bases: TGTGCCAGCTGGACAGGCGGCACCGGGGAGCTGTTTTTT. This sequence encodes CASWTGGTGELFF.